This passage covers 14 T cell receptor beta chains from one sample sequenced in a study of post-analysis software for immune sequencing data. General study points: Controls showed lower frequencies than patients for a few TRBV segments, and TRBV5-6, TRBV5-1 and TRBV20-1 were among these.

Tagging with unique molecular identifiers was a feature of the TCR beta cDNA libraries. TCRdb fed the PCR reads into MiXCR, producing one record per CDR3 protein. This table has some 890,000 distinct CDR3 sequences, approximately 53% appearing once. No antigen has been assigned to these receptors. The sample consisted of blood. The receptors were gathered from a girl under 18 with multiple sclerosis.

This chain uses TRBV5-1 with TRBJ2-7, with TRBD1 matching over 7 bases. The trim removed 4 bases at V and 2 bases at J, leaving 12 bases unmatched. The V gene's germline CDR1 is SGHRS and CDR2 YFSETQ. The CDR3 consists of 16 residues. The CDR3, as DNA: TGCGCCAGCAGCCAAACTCCGACAGGGCGTACCTACGAGCAGTACTTC. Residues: CASSQTPTGRTYEQYF. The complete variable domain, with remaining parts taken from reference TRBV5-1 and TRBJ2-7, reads KAGVTQTPRYLIKTRGQQVTLSCSPISGHRSVSWYQQTPGQGLQFLFEYFSETQRNKGNFPGRFSGRQFSNSRSEMNVSTLELGDSALYLCASSQTPTGRTYEQYFGPGTRLTVT.

The CDR3 spells CASSEARTKDIQYF. DNA for the CDR3: TGTGCCAGCAGTGAAGCGAGGACTAAAGATATTCAGTACTTC. V is TRBV6-1 and J is TRBJ2-4, with D perhaps TRBD2 (6 bases). This CDR3 has 14 amino acids. The germline CDR1 and CDR2 sequences are MNHNS and SASEGT. The V and J ends lost 0 bases and 10 bases respectively, with 13 bases between them.

In DNA, the CDR3 is TGTGCCAGCAACCGATTTGCGAGAGATTACAATGAGCAGTTCTTC. This codes for CASNRFARDYNEQFF. V usage is TRBV6-5 and J usage is TRBJ2-1; D is unresolved. The V end lost 7 bases, the J end lost 4 bases, and 17 bases lay between the germline ends. Germline-derived CDR1 and CDR2 are MNHEY and SVGAGI. The CDR3 totals 15 residues.

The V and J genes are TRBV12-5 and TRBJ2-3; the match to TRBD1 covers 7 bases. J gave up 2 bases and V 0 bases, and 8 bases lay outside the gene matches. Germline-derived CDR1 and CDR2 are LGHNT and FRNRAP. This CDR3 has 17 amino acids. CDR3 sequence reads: CASGLVPRTGPTDTQYF. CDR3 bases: TGTGCTAGTGGTTTGGTACCCCGGACAGGACCCACAGATACGCAGTATTTT.

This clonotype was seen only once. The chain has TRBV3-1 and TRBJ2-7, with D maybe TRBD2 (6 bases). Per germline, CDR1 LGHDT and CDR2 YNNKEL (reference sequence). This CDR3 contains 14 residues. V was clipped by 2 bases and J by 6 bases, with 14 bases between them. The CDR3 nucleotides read TGTGCCAGCAGCCAACGGCGGGGTGTCGGCGAGCAGTACTTC. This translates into CASSQRRGVGEQYF.

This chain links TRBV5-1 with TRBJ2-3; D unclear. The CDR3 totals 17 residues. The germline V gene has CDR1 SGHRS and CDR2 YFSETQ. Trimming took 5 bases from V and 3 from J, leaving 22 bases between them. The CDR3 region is CASSLFSSWGATDTQYF. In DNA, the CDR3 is TGCGCCAGCAGTTTGTTCTCAAGTTGGGGTGCAACAGATACGCAGTATTTT.

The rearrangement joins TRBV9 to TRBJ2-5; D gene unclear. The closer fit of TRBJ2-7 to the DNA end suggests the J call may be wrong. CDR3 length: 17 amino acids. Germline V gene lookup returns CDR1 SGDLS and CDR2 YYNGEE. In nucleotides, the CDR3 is TGTGCCAGCAGCCCAAGTACGACCCTCCTAGGCACCTACGAGCAGTACTTC. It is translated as CASSPSTTLLGTYEQYF.

This CDR3 reads CASSFLDRTDYEQYF. CDR3 nucleotides: TGTGCCAGCAGTTTTCTGGACAGGACGGACTACGAGCAGTACTTC. This chain connects TRBV27 to TRBJ2-7; 7 positions match TRBD1. The junction had 8 bases not matched to a gene; V was cut back by 3 bases and J by 3 bases. This CDR3 has 15 amino acids. The germline V gene has CDR1 MNHEY and CDR2 SMNVEV (reference sequence).

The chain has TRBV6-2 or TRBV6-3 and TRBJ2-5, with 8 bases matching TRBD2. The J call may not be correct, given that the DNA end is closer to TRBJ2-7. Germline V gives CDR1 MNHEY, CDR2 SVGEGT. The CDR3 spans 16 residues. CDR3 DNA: TGTGCCAGCAGTTACCCATTACTAGCGGCCCTCGGCGAGCAGTACTTC. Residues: CASSYPLLAALGEQYF.

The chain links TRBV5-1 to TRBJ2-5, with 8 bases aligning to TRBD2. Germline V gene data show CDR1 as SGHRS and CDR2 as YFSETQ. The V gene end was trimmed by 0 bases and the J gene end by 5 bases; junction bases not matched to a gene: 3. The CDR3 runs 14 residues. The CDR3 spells CASSLGGGTETQYF. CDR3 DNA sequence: TGCGCCAGCAGCTTGGGCGGGGGGACGGAGACCCAGTACTTC.

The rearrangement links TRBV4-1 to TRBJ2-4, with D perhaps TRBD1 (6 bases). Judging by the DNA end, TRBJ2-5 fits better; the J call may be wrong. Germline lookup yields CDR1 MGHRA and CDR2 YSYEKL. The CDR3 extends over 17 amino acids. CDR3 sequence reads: CASSQDIQGFSEETQYF. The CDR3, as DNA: TGCGCCAGCAGCCAAGATATACAGGGATTTTCAGAAGAGACCCAGTACTTC.

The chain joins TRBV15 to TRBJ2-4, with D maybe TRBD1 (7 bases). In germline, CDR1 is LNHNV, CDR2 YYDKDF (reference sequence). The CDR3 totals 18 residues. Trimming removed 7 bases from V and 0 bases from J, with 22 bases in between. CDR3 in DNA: TGTGCCACCACCCTTTCCGTACCCAGGGGGGTAGCCAAAAACATTCAGTACTTC. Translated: CATTLSVPRGVAKNIQYF.

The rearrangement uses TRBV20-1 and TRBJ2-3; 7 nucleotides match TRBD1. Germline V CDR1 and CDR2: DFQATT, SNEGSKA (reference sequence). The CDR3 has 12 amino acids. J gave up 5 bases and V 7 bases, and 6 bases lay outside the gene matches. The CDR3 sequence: CSVRTGEDTQYF. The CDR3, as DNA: TGCAGTGTTAGGACAGGTGAAGATACGCAGTATTTT.

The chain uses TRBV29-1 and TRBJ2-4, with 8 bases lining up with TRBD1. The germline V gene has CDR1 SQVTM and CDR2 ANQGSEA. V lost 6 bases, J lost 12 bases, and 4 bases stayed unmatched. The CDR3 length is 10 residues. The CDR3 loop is CSVADRAQYF. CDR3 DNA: TGCAGCGTAGCGGACAGGGCTCAGTACTTC.